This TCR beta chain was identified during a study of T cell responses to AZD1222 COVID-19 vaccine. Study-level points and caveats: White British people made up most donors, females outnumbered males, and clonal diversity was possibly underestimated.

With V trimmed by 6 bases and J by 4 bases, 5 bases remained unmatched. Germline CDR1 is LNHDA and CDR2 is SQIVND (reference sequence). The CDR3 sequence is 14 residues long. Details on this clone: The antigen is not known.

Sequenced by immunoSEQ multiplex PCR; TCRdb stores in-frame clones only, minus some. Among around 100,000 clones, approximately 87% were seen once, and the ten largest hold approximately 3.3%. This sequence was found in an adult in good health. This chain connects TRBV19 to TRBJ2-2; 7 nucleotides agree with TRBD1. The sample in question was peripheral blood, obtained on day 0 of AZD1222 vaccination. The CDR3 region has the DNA TGTGCCAGTAGGACGGGACAGAGCACCGGGGAGCTGTTTTTT. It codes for CASRTGQSTGELFF.